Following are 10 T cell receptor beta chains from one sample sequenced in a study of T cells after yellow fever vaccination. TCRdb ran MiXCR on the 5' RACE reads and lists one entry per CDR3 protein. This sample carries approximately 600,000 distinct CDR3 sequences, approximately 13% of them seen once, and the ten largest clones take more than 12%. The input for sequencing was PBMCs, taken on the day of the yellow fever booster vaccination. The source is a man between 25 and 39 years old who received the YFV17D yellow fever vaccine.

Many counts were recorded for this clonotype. The CDR3 nucleotides read TGTGCCAGCTCACCACTGAACGGGATAGCTGACATTCAGTACTTC. Protein sequence: CASSPLNGIADIQYF. V and J are TRBV18 and TRBJ2-4; TRBD2 might be the D (5 bases). Germline V gene sequence: CDR1 KGHSH, CDR2 LQKENI. Trimming removed 1 base from V and 8 bases from J, with 15 bases in between. CDR3 length: 15 amino acids.

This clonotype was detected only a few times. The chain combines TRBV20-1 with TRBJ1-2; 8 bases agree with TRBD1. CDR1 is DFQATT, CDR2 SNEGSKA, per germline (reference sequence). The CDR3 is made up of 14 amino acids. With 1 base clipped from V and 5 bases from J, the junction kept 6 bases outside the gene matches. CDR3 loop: CSARADRGEYGYTF. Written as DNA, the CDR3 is TGCAGTGCTAGAGCCGACAGGGGCGAGTATGGCTACACCTTC.

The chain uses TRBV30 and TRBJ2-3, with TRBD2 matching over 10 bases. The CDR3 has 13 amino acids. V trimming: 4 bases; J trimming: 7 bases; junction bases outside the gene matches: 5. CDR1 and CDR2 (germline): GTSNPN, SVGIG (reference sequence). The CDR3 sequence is CAWTSGSSYTQYF. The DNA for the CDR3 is TGTGCCTGGACTAGCGGGAGTTCATATACGCAGTATTTT. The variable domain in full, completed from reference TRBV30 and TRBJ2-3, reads SQTIHQWPATLVQPVGSPLSLECTVEGTSNPNLYWYRQAAGRGLQLLFYSVGIGQISSEVPQNLSASRPQDRQFILSSKKLLLSDSGFYLCAWTSGSSYTQYFGPGTRLTVL.

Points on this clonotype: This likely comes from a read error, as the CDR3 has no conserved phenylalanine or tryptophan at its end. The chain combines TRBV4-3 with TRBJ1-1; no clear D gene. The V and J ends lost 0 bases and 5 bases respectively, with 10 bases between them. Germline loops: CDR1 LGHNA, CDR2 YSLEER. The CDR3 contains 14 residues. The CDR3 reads CASSQDPVGTEAFL. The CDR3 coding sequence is TGCGCCAGCAGCCAAGATCCTGTGGGAACTGAAGCTTTCTTA.

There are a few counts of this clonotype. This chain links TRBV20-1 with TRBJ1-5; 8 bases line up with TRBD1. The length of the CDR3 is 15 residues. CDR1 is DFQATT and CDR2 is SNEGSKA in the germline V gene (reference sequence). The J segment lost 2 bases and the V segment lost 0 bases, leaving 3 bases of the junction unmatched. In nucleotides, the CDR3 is TGCAGTGCTAGAGACAGGGGGCGCGGCAATCAGCCCCAGCATTTT. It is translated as CSARDRGRGNQPQHF.

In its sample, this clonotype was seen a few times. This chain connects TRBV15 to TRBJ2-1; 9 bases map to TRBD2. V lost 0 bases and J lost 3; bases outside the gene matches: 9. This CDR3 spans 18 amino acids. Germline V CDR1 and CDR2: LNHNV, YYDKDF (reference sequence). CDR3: CATSRDMSSGILYNEQFF. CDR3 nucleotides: TGTGCCACCAGCAGAGATATGTCTAGCGGGATCCTCTACAATGAGCAGTTCTTC.

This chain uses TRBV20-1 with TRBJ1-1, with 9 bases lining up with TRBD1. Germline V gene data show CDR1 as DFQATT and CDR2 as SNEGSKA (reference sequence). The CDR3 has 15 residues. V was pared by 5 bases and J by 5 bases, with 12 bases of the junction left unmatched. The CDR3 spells CSAQTQTGGGTEAFF. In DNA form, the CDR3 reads TGCAGTGCTCAAACCCAGACAGGGGGGGGAACTGAAGCTTTCTTT.

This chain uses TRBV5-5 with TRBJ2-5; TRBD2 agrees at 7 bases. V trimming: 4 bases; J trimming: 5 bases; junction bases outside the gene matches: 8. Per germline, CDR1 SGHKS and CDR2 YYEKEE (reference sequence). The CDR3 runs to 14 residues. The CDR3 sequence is CASSKSVGGETQYF. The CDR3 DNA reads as TGTGCCAGCAGCAAGTCGGTCGGGGGGGAGACCCAGTACTTC. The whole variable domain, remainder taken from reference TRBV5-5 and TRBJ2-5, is DAGVTQSPTHLIKTRGQQVTLRCSPISGHKSVSWYQQVLGQGPQFIFQYYEKEERGRGNFPDRFSARQFPNYSSELNVNALLLGDSALYLCASSKSVGGETQYFGPGTRLLVL.

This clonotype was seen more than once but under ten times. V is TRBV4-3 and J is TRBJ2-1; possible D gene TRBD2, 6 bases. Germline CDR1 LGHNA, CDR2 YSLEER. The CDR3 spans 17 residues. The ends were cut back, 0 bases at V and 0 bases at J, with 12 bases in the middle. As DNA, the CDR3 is TGCGCCAGCAGCCAAGATCTCCTGACTAGCTCCTACAATGAGCAGTTCTTC. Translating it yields CASSQDLLTSSYNEQFF.

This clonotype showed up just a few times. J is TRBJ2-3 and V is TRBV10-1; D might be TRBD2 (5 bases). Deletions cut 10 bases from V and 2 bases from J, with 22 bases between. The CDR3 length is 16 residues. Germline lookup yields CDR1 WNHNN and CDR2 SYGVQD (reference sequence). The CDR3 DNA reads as TGCGCCACTTCACCCCTAGGACGGGGAATCACAGATACGCAGTATTTT. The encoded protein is CATSPLGRGITDTQYF.